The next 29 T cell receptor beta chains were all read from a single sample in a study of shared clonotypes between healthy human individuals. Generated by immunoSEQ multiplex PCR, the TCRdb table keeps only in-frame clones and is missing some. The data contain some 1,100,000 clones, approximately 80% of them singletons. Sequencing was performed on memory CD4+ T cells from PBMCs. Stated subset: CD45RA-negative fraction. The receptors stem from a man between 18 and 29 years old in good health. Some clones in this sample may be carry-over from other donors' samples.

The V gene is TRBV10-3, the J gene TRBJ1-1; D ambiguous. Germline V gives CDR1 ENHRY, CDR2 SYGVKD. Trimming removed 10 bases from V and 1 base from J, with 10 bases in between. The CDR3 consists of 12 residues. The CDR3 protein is CATREGNTEAFF. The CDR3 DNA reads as TGTGCCACAAGGGAGGGGAACACTGAAGCTTTCTTT.

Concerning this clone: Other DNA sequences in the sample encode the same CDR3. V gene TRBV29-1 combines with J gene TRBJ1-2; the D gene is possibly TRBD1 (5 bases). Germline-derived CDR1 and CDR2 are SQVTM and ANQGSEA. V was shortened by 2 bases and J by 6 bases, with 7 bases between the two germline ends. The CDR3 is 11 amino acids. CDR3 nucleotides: TGCAGCGTTGAACGGGGGGATGGCTACACCTTC. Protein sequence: CSVERGDGYTF.

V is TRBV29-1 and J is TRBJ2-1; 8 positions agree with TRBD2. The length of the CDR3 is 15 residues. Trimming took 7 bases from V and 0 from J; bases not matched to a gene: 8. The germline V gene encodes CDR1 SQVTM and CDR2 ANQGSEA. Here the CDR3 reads CSGRGGTGSYNEQFF. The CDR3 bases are TGCAGCGGCCGCGGGGGGACTGGCTCCTACAATGAGCAGTTCTTC.

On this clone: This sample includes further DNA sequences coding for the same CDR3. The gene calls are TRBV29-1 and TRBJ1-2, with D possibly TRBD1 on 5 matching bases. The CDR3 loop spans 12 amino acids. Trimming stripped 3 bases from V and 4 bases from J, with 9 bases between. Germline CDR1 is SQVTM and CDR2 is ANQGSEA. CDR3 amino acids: CSVDVGGYGYTF. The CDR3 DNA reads TGCAGCGTTGACGTTGGGGGCTATGGCTACACCTTC. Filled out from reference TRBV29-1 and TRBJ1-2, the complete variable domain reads SAVISQKPSRDICQRGTSLTIQCQVDSQVTMMFWYRQQPGQSLTLIATANQGSEATYESGFVIDKFPISRPNLTFSTLTVSNMSPEDSSIYLCSVDVGGYGYTFGSGTRLTVV.

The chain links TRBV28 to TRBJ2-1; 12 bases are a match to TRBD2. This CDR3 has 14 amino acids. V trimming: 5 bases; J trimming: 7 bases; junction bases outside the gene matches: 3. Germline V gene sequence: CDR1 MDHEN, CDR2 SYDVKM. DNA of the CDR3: TGTGCCAGCAGTGGACTAGCGGGACGGAATGAGCAGTTCTTC. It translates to CASSGLAGRNEQFF.

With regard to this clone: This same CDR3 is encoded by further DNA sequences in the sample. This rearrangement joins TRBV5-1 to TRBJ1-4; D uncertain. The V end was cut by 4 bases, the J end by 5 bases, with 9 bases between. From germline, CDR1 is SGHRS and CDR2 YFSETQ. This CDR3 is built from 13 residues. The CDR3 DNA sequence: TGCGCCAGCAGCGGCCAGTTAAATGAAAAACTGTTTTTT. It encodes CASSGQLNEKLFF.

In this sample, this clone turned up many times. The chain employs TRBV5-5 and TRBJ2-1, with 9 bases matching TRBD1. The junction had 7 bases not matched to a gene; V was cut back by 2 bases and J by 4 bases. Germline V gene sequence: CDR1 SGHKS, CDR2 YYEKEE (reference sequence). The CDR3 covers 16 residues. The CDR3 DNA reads TGTGCCAGCAGCTTCCCCACCGGGACAGGGTACAATGAGCAGTTCTTC. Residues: CASSFPTGTGYNEQFF.

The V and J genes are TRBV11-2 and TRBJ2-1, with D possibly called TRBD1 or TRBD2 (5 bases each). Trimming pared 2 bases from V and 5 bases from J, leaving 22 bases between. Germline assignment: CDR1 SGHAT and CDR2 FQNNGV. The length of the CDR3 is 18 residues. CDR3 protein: CASSLMVPRTRGHNEQFF. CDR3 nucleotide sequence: TGTGCCAGCAGCTTAATGGTCCCTAGGACACGGGGCCACAATGAGCAGTTCTTC.

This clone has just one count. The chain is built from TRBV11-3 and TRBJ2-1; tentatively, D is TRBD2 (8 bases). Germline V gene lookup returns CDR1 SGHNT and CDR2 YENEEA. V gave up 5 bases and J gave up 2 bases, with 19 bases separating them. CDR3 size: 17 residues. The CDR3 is CASSQGGGRRAYNEQFF. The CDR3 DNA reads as TGTGCCAGCAGCCAGGGGGGCGGGAGGCGCGCCTACAATGAGCAGTTCTTC.

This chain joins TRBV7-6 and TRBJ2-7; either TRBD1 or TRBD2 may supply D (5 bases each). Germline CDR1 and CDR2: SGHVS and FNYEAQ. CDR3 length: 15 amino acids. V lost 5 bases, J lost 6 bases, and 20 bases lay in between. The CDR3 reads CASSPAGTAGREQYF. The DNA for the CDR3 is TGTGCCAGCAGCCCTGCCGGGACCGCCGGGCGCGAGCAGTACTTC.

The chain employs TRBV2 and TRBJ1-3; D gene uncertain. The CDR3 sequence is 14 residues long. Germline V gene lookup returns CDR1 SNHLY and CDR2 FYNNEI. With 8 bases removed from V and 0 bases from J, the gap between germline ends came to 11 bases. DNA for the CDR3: TGTGCCAGCGGTAGTCCCCTCTCTGGAAACACCATATATTTT. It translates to CASGSPLSGNTIYF.

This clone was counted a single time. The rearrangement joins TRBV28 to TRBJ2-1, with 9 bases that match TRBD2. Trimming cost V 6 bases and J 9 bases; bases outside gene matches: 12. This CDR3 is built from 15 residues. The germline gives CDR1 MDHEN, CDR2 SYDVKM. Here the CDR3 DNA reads TGTGCCAGCAGAGCACAGGTCGCGGGAGGGTTTGAGCAGTTCTTC. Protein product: CASRAQVAGGFEQFF.

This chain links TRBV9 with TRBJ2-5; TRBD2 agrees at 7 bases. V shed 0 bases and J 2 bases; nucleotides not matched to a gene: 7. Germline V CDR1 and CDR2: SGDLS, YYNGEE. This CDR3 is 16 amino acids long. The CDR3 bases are TGTGCCAGCAGCGTAGCTCCGGCTAGCGGACAAGAGACCCAGTACTTC. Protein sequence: CASSVAPASGQETQYF. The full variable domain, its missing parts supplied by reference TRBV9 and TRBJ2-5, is DSGVTQTPKHLITATGQRVTLRCSPRSGDLSVYWYQQSLDQGLQFLIQYYNGEERAKGNILERFSAQQFPDLHSELNLSSLELGDSALYFCASSVAPASGQETQYFGPGTRLLVL.

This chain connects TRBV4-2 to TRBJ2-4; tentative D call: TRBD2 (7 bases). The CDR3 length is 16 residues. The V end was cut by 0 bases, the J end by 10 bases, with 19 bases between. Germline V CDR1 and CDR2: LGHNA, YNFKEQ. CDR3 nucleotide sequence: TGTGCCAGCAGCCAAGATGAAGTTCAGGGGACTACTATTCAGTACTTC. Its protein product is CASSQDEVQGTTIQYF.

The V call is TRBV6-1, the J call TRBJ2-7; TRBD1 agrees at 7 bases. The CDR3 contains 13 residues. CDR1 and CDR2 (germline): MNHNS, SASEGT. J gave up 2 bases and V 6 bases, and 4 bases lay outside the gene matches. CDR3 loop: CASRPGTAYEQYF. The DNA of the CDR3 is TGTGCCAGCAGACCCGGGACAGCCTACGAGCAGTACTTC.

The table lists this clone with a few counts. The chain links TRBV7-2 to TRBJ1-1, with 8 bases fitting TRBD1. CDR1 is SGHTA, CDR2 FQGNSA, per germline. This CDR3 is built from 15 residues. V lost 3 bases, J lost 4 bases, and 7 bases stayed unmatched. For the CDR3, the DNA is TGTGCCAGCAGCTTGTGGACAGGGTTGGGCACTGAAGCTTTCTTT. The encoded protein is CASSLWTGLGTEAFF.

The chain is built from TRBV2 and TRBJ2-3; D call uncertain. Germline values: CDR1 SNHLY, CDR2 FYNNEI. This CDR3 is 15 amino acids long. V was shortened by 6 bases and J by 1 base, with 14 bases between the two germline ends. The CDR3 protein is CASSAPIRGTDTQYF. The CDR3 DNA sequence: TGTGCCAGCAGCGCTCCTATTAGGGGCACAGATACGCAGTATTTT. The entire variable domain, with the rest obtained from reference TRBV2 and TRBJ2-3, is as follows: EPEVTQTPSHQVTQMGQEVILRCVPISNHLYFYWYRQILGQKVEFLVSFYNNEISEKSEIFDDQFSVERPDGSNFTLKIRSTKLEDSAMYFCASSAPIRGTDTQYFGPGTRLTVL.

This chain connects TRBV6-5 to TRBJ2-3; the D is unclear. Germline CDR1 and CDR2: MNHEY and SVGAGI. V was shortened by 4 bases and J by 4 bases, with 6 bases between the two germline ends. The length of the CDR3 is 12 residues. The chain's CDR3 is CASSWLSDTQYF. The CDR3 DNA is TGTGCCAGCAGTTGGCTTTCAGATACGCAGTATTTT.

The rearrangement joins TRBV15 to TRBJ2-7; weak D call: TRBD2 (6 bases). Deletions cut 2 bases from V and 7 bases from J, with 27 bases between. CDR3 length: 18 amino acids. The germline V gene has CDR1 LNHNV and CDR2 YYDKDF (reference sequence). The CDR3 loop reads CATSRPVLKGGIPGEQYF. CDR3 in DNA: TGTGCCACCAGCAGACCCGTGCTTAAGGGCGGGATCCCGGGGGAGCAGTACTTC. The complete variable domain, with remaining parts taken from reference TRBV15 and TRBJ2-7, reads DAMVIQNPRYQVTQFGKPVTLSCSQTLNHNVMYWYQQKSSQAPKLLFHYYDKDFNNEADTPDNFQSRRPNTSFCFLDIRSPGLGDTAMYLCATSRPVLKGGIPGEQYFGPGTRLTVT.

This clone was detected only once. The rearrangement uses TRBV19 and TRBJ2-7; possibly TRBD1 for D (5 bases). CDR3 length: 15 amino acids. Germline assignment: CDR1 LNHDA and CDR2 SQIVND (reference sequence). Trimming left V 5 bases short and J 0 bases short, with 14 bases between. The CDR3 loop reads CASSSGRASSYEQYF. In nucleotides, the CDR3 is TGTGCCAGTAGTTCGGGCAGGGCGAGCTCCTACGAGCAGTACTTC. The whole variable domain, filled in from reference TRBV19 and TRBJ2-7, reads DGGITQSPKYLFRKEGQNVTLSCEQNLNHDAMYWYRQDPGQGLRLIYYSQIVNDFQKGDIAEGYSVSREKKESFPLTVTSAQKNPTAFYLCASSSGRASSYEQYFGPGTRLTVT.

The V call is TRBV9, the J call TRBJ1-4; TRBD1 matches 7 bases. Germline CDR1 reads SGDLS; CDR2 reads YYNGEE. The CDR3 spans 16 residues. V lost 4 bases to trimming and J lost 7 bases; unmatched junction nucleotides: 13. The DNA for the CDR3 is TGTGCCAGCAGCCCAGATCGGGGCAGGGGGAGTGAAAAACTGTTTTTT. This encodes CASSPDRGRGSEKLFF.

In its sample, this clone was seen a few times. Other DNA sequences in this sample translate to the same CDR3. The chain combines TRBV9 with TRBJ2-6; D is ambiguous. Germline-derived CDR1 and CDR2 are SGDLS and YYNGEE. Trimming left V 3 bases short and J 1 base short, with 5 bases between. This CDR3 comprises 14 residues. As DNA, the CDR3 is TGTGCCAGCAGCGCTCAGTCTGGGGCCAACGTCCTGACTTTC. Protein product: CASSAQSGANVLTF.

CDR3 in DNA: TGTGCCAGCAGTCAGACCGGGACCCGGTCAAATGAGCAGTTCTTC. This sequence encodes CASSQTGTRSNEQFF. This rearrangement joins TRBV28 to TRBJ2-1; the D gene could be TRBD1 or TRBD2 (5 bases each). The CDR3 runs to 15 residues. Trimming shortened V by 5 bases and J by 7 bases, and 18 bases separated the two germline ends. Germline loops: CDR1 MDHEN, CDR2 SYDVKM.

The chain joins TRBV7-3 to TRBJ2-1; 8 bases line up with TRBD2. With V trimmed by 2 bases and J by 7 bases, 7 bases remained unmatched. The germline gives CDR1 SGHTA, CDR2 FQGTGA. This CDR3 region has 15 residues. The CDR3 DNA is TGTGCCAGCAGCTTAGCGGGAGGCCTGGTAAATGAGCAGTTCTTC. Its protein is CASSLAGGLVNEQFF.

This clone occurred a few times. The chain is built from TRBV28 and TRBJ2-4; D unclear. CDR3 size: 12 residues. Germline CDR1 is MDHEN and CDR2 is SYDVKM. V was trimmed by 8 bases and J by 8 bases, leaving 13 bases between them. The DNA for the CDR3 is TGTGCCAGCGAACACAATGGGGACATTCAGTACTTC. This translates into CASEHNGDIQYF. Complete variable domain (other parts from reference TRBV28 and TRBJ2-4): DVKVTQSSRYLVKRTGEKVFLECVQDMDHENMFWYRQDPGLGLRLIYFSYDVKMKEKGDIPEGYSVSREKKERFSLILESASTNQTSMYLCASEHNGDIQYFGAGTRLSVL.

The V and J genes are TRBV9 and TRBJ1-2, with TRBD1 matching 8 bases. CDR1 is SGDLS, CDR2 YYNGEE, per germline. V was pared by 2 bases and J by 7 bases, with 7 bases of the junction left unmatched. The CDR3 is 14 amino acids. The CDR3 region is CASSVHRGAGGYTF. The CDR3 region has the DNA TGTGCCAGCAGCGTTCACAGGGGGGCCGGTGGCTACACCTTC.

Here the CDR3 DNA reads TGTGCCAGCAGTGATTTACCGGCGCGAGGAAACACCATATATTTT. This translates into CASSDLPARGNTIYF. V gene TRBV6-1 combines with J gene TRBJ1-3; no clear D. This CDR3 has 15 residues. Germline V lookup: CDR1 MNHNS, CDR2 SASEGT. V lost 3 bases to trimming and J lost 4 bases, with 13 bases between them.

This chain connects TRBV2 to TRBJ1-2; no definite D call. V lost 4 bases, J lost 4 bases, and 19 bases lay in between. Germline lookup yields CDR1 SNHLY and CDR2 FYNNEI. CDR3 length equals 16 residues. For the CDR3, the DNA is TGTGCCAGCAGTGGGGAGGTCAGGTACGAATCCTATGGCTACACCTTC. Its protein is CASSGEVRYESYGYTF.

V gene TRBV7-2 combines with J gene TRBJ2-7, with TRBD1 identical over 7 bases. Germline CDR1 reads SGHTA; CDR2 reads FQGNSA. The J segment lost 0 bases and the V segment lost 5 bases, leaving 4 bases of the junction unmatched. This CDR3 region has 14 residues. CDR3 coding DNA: TGTGCCAGCAGCACAGACAGGGCCTCCTACGAGCAGTACTTC. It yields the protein CASSTDRASYEQYF.